This T cell receptor beta chain was observed in a study of Ad26.COV2.S vaccination and SARS-CoV-2 variants. Whole-study context: Dosing was one shot or two shots 56 days apart.

Study-wide results and limits: Across vaccine and placebo recipients, the breadth of non-spike TCRs was similar.

About this clone: Its antigen is currently unknown.

V lost 2 bases, J lost 1 base, and 9 bases lay in between. The CDR3 covers 15 residues. Per germline, CDR1 LGHDT and CDR2 YNNKEL (reference sequence). Sequenced by immunoSEQ multiplex PCR; TCRdb stores in-frame clones only, minus some. The sample has roughly 450,000 clones; 90% are singletons. Treatment in this sample: around 19 received Ad26.COV2.S at low or high dose, single or two shots; roughly five received placebo; per-sample allocation not given. Samples analyzed were those drawn on day 63 after the first vaccine or placebo injection. This clonotype was obtained from a person between 18 and 60 years old who received the Ad26.COV2.S COVID-19 vaccine or a placebo. The input for sequencing was peripheral blood, taken in a trial of Ad26.COV2.S vaccine versus placebo. V usage is TRBV3-1 (or the pseudogene TRBV3-2) and J usage is TRBJ2-1, with D perhaps matching TRBD1 (5 bases). The CDR3 region is CASSQLGASYNEQFF. CDR3 nucleotide sequence: TGTGCCAGCAGCCAATTAGGGGCGTCCTACAATGAGCAGTTCTTC.